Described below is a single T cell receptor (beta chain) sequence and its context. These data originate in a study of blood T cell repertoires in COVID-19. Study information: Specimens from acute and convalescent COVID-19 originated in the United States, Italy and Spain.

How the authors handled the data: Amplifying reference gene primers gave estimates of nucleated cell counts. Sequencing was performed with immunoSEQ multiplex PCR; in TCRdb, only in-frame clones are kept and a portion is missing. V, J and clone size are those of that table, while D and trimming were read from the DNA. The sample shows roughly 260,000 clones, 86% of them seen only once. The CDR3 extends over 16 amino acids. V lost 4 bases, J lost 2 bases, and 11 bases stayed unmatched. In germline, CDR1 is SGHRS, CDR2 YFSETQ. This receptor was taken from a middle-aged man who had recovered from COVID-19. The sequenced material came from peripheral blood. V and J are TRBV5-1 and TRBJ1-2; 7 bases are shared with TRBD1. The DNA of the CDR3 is TGCGCCAGCAGCGCCTCCTCCGGGACAGCAAACTATGGCTACACCTTC. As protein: CASSASSGTANYGYTF.